A single sample gave rise to the 13 T cell receptor beta chains below, sequenced in a study of early T cells in non-severe SARS-CoV-2 infection. TCRdb passed the 5' RACE reads through MiXCR, listing each CDR3 protein once. The table shows around 55,000 distinct CDR3 sequences, with 5% to 7.5% occurring only once. Sample: whole blood, taken at baseline. The receptors originated from an adult who was a healthcare worker with PCR-confirmed SARS-CoV-2 infection or an uninfected control (not recorded which).

This clonotype was observed once. A single base separates this from a much larger clone, so it may be a read error. The chain carries TRBV5-1 and TRBJ1-5; unclear D gene. Trimming left V 4 bases short and J 3 bases short, with 14 bases between. This CDR3 region has 15 residues. CDR1 and CDR2 from the germline V gene are SGHRS and YFSETQ. This CDR3 reads CASSLDPGANQPQHF. CDR3 bases: TGCGCCAGCAGCCTAGACCCGGGCGCCAATCAGCCCCAGCATTTT.

This clonotype was seen ten or more times. The V and J genes are TRBV5-5 and TRBJ1-1; 9 bases fit TRBD1. From germline, CDR1 is SGHKS and CDR2 YYEKEE (reference sequence). CDR3 length: 17 amino acids. Trimming took 0 bases from V and 4 from J; bases not matched to a gene: 10. Here the CDR3 reads CASSLVPGQGRSTEAFF. The DNA of the CDR3 is TGTGCCAGCAGCTTGGTCCCGGGACAGGGTCGTTCCACTGAAGCTTTCTTT.

This chain joins TRBV14 and TRBJ1-1; D is unresolved. The CDR3 is 14 amino acids. Looked up from germline, CDR1 is SGHDN and CDR2 is FVKESK. Trimming removed 1 base from V and 8 bases from J, with 14 bases in between. CDR3 protein: CASSQALMGVEAFF. DNA for the CDR3: TGTGCCAGCAGCCAAGCTCTGATGGGCGTAGAAGCTTTCTTT. Together with reference TRBV14 and TRBJ1-1, the CDR3 gives the full variable domain: EAGVTQFPSHSVIEKGQTVTLRCDPISGHDNLYWYRRVMGKEIKFLLHFVKESKQDESGMPNNRFLAERTGGTYSTLKVQPAELEDSGVYFCASSQALMGVEAFFGQGTRLTVV.

This clonotype was observed at least ten times. This rearrangement joins TRBV4-3 to TRBJ2-7; maybe TRBD2 (6 bases). Trimming cost V 5 bases and J 2 bases, with 22 bases left between them. Germline loops: CDR1 LGHNA, CDR2 YSLEER. The CDR3 totals 17 residues. CDR3 loop: CASSLSHGGAAPYEQYF. CDR3 DNA: TGCGCCAGCAGCTTAAGCCATGGCGGGGCGGCCCCCTACGAGCAGTACTTC.

At least ten counts were recorded for this clonotype. As DNA, the CDR3 is TGTGCCATCAGTGATTCAGGGCCTAGCTCCTACAATGAGCAGTTCTTC. Protein sequence: CAISDSGPSSYNEQFF. The chain is built from TRBV10-3 and TRBJ2-1; the D gene is possibly TRBD1 (5 bases). CDR3 length equals 16 residues. With 3 bases removed from V and 0 bases from J, the gap between germline ends came to 12 bases. CDR1 and CDR2 from the germline V gene are ENHRY and SYGVKD.

The genes are TRBV16 and TRBJ2-4; D is unresolved. Germline V gene data show CDR1 as KGHSY and CDR2 as FQNENV. The V end was cut by 4 bases, the J end by 5 bases, with 15 bases between. The CDR3 is 15 residues long. For the CDR3, the DNA is TGTGCCAGCAGCCTCCTCTTAGACCCTGAAAACATTCAGTACTTC. Protein: CASSLLLDPENIQYF.

This clonotype was counted ten times or more. The gene calls are TRBV20-1 and TRBJ2-5, with 13 bases matching TRBD2. Germline V gene data show CDR1 as DFQATT and CDR2 as SNEGSKA (reference sequence). J gave up 4 bases and V 3 bases, and 8 bases lay outside the gene matches. CDR3 length: 16 amino acids. The CDR3 coding sequence is TGCAGTGCTAGTCAACTAGCGGGGGGGAAGGGAGAGACCCAGTACTTC. It encodes CSASQLAGGKGETQYF.

In its sample, this clonotype was seen many times. J is TRBJ2-7 and V is TRBV5-4; 10 bases line up with TRBD1. Trimming at V came to 2 bases and at J to 2 bases, leaving 4 bases not matched to a gene. The CDR3 spans 15 residues. Germline V gives CDR1 SGHNT, CDR2 YYREEE (reference sequence). The chain's CDR3 is CASSFGTGDTYEQYF. The CDR3 region has the DNA TGTGCCAGCAGCTTCGGGACAGGGGATACCTACGAGCAGTACTTC.

This clonotype was recorded a few times. The V and J genes are TRBV5-1 and TRBJ2-5; possibly TRBD1 for D (5 bases). Germline CDR1 and CDR2: SGHRS and YFSETQ. This CDR3 region has 14 residues. V gave up 4 bases and J gave up 4 bases, with 14 bases separating them. The CDR3 nucleotides read TGCGCCAGCAGCCCAATCAGGGCCCCAGAGACCCAGTACTTC. Its translation is CASSPIRAPETQYF.

Turning to this clonotype: This may come from a read error, since a much larger clone is one base off. V usage is TRBV29-1 and J usage is TRBJ2-5, with D possibly being TRBD2 (6 bases). From germline, CDR1 is SQVTM and CDR2 ANQGSEA. The CDR3 is 12 residues long. V was pared by 5 bases and J by 6 bases, with 13 bases between. CDR3 sequence: CSVSDRGKTQYF. CDR3 DNA: TGCAGCGTTTCGGACCGGGGGAAGACCCAGTACTTC.

This clonotype was observed many times. The J gene is TRBJ1-5, the V gene TRBV28; perhaps TRBD1 as D (6 bases). V shed 5 bases and J shed 5 bases, with 13 bases lying between them. The CDR3 spans 14 residues. Per the germline V gene, CDR1 is MDHEN and CDR2 is SYDVKM. The CDR3 region is CASSGTPGDQPQHF. The CDR3, as DNA: TGTGCCAGCAGTGGGACACCGGGGGATCAGCCCCAGCATTTT.

By proportion, this clonotype is medium-sized (0.01 to 0.1%). The chain couples TRBV7-6 to TRBJ2-1; 10 bases align to TRBD1. This CDR3 has 14 amino acids. Germline V gene sequence: CDR1 SGHVS, CDR2 FNYEAQ. The ends lost 4 bases at V and 8 bases at J; junction bases unmatched: 5. The DNA for the CDR3 is TGTGCCAGCAGCTCTGGACAGGGGGGCGATGAGCAGTTCTTC. Amino acids: CASSSGQGGDEQFF. Filled out from reference TRBV7-6 and TRBJ2-1, the complete variable domain reads GAGVSQSPRYKVTKRGQDVALRCDPISGHVSLYWYRQALGQGPEFLTYFNYEAQQDKSGLPNDRFSAERPEGSISTLTIQRTEQRDSAMYRCASSSGQGGDEQFFGPGTRLTVL.

This clonotype has a handful of counts. The rearrangement uses TRBV19 and TRBJ2-1; the D gene could be TRBD1 or TRBD2 (5 bases each). The V gene's germline CDR1 is LNHDA and CDR2 SQIVND (reference sequence). CDR3 length: 15 residues. V was cut by 0 bases and J by 7 bases, with 13 bases left in between. CDR3 sequence reads: CASSIDREGLNEQFF. The CDR3 nucleotides are TGTGCCAGTAGTATAGATCGAGAGGGGCTGAATGAGCAGTTCTTC.